A single sample gave rise to the 9 T cell receptor beta chains below, sequenced in a study of blood T cell repertoires in COVID-19. Only in-frame clones appear in the TCRdb table, and some are missing; sequencing was by immunoSEQ multiplex PCR. The sample has 250,000 to 300,000 clones, around 90% seen once. Sequencing was performed on peripheral blood. These receptors were obtained from a woman aged 45-65 years who had recovered from COVID-19.

A word on this clone: Different DNA sequences within this sample yield the same CDR3. The chain carries TRBV9 and TRBJ2-2; 7 positions agree with TRBD1. V was pared by 2 bases and J by 0 bases, with 1 base of the junction left unmatched. Germline lookup yields CDR1 SGDLS and CDR2 YYNGEE. The length of the CDR3 is 15 residues. The CDR3 region has the DNA TGTGCCAGCAGCGTGCAGGGGGCGAACACCGGGGAGCTGTTTTTT. This translates into CASSVQGANTGELFF.

The chain joins TRBV5-8 to TRBJ1-6; tentatively, D is TRBD1 (5 bases). The ends were cut back, 6 bases at V and 8 bases at J, with 15 bases in the middle. CDR1 and CDR2 (germline): SGHTS, YDEGEE. The CDR3 spans 14 residues. The CDR3 DNA reads TGTGCCAGCAAGGGCCAGGGTGACCATTCACCCCTCCACTTT. This translates into CASKGQGDHSPLHF.

The chain combines TRBV6-5 with TRBJ1-4; D might be TRBD1 (5 bases). Trimming removed 2 bases from V and 8 bases from J, with 12 bases in between. Looked up from germline, CDR1 is MNHEY and CDR2 is SVGAGI. The CDR3 sequence is 14 residues long. The CDR3 sequence is CASSYAQGYEKLFF. The CDR3 DNA reads TGTGCCAGCAGTTACGCCCAGGGTTACGAAAAACTGTTTTTT.

The rearrangement uses TRBV5-4 and TRBJ2-3; D is undetermined. The V gene's germline CDR1 is SGHNT and CDR2 YYREEE (reference sequence). The CDR3 has 16 residues. V lost 4 bases and J lost 0, with 15 bases in between. CDR3 region: CASSQGERRSTDTQYF. CDR3 nucleotide sequence: TGTGCCAGCAGCCAAGGAGAGCGCCGGAGCACAGATACGCAGTATTTT. Together with reference TRBV5-4 and TRBJ2-3, the CDR3 gives the full variable domain: ETGVTQSPTHLIKTRGQQVTLRCSSQSGHNTVSWYQQALGQGPQFIFQYYREEENGRGNFPPRFSGLQFPNYSSELNVNALELDDSALYLCASSQGERRSTDTQYFGPGTRLTVL.

The chain employs TRBV29-1 and TRBJ2-2, with D perhaps matching TRBD2 (6 bases). The CDR3 loop spans 13 amino acids. The germline gives CDR1 SQVTM, CDR2 ANQGSEA. V dropped 6 bases and J dropped 3 bases, with 11 bases sitting between them. Written as DNA, the CDR3 is TGCAGCGTCTGGAGGGATGACACCGGGGAGCTGTTTTTT. Translating it yields CSVWRDDTGELFF.

The table lists this clone with a few counts. The gene calls are TRBV6-2 or TRBV6-3 and TRBJ1-1, with TRBD1 as a possible D gene (5 bases). Trimming removed 5 bases at V and 7 bases at J, with 8 bases between. Germline V gives CDR1 MNHEY, CDR2 SVGEGT. This CDR3 has 11 amino acids. The CDR3 loop reads CASSPGLEAFF. The CDR3 DNA reads TGTGCCAGCAGTCCGGGACTTGAAGCTTTCTTT.

This chain links TRBV6-4 with TRBJ2-2; weak D call: TRBD1 (5 bases). CDR1 MRHNA and CDR2 SNTAGT come from the germline V gene. This CDR3 spans 14 amino acids. Trimming left V 6 bases short and J 0 bases short, with 8 bases between. This chain's CDR3 is CASRTQANTGELFF. CDR3 nucleotide sequence: TGTGCCAGCAGGACACAGGCGAACACCGGGGAGCTGTTTTTT.

This chain joins TRBV28 and TRBJ1-3, with TRBD1 identical over 9 bases. The CDR3 has 15 amino acids. The junction had 4 bases not matched to a gene; V was cut back by 6 bases and J by 1 base. Germline CDR1 MDHEN, CDR2 SYDVKM. CDR3 in DNA: TGTGCCAGCAGACTACAGGGGGCATCTGGAAACACCATATATTTT. Translation gives CASRLQGASGNTIYF.

The rearrangement uses TRBV4-1 and TRBJ1-5, with 10 positions matching TRBD1. V shed 4 bases, J shed 6 bases, and the junction held 15 bases outside the gene matches. Germline CDR1 MGHRA, CDR2 YSYEKL. CDR3 length: 18 residues. The CDR3 coding sequence is TGCGCCAGCAGCCCCCGGGACAGGGGCTTAGGGGCAATTCAGCCCCAGCATTTT. Protein product: CASSPRDRGLGAIQPQHF.